These T cell receptor beta chains were read from a single sample in a study of high-grade serous ovarian cancer treatment subgroups. Some clones are missing from TCRdb's copy, which holds only in-frame ones; the method was immunoSEQ multiplex PCR. This sample has approximately 40,000 clones, with about 79% found just once. Sequencing input: tumor tissue. The source of these receptors is a human donor with high-grade serous ovarian cancer. CDR3s include the opening cysteine and the closing phenylalanine or tryptophan. A D gene is named only where the DNA matches it firmly. Clone size, where shown, is once, few, many, or a class for clones that have expanded.

clone_size,j_call,v_call,d_call,cdr3_length,cdr3_nt,cdr3_aa
few,TRBJ2-7,TRBV21-1,NA,15,TGTGCCAGCAGCAAAACGGGACAGGGGGACTACGAGCAGTACTTC,CASSKTGQGDYEQYF
NA,TRBJ2-7,TRBV27,TRBD2,14,TGTGCCAGCAGTTTCAGCGGGACCGGGTACGAGCAGTACTTC,CASSFSGTGYEQYF
NA,TRBJ2-7,TRBV19,NA,15,TGTGCCAGTAGTATTGGGATGTCGGGGAACCACGAGCAGTACTTC,CASSIGMSGNHEQYF
NA,TRBJ2-3,TRBV9,NA,15,TGTGCCAGCAGCCTACAGGGAGCTAGCACAGATACGCAGTATTTT,CASSLQGASTDTQYF
once,TRBJ2-7,TRBV6-5,NA,14,TGTGCCAGCAGTTACTCGAAGGCCAGAGGCGAGCAGTACTTC,CASSYSKARGEQYF
NA,TRBJ2-1,TRBV7-3,NA,15,TGTGCCAGCAGCTTAACAGGGGGCTCCTACAATGAGCAGTTCTTC,CASSLTGGSYNEQFF
few,TRBJ2-1,TRBV5-1,NA,12,TGCGCCAGCAGCTTGTCATCTAATGAGCAGTTCTTC,CASSLSSNEQFF
NA,TRBJ2-1,TRBV5-4,NA,14,TGTGCCAGCAGCTTGCTCGGCCCCTACAATGAGCAGTTCTTC,CASSLLGPYNEQFF
NA,TRBJ1-5,TRBV28,NA,13,TGTGCCAGCAGTTCCAATGTACTACAGCCCCAGCATTTT,CASSSNVLQPQHF
NA,TRBJ1-3,TRBV5-4,TRBD1,15,TGTGCCAGCAGCTTGGCAGGGGGCTCTGGAAACACCATATATTTT,CASSLAGGSGNTIYF